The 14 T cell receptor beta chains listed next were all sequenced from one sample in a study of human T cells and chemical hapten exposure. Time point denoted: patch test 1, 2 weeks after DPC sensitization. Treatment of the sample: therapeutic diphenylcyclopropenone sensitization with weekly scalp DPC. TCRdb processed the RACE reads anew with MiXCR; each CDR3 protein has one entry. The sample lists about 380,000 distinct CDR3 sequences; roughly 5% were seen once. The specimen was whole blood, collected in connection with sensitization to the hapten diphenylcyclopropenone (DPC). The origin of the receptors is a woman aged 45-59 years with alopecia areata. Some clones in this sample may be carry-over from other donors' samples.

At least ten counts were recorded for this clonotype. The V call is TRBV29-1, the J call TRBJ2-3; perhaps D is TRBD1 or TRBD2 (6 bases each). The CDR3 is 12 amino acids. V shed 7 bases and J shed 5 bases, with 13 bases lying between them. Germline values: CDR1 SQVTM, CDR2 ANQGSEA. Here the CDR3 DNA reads TGCAGCGGAGAGGAGGGGGTAGATACGCAGTATTTT. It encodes CSGEEGVDTQYF.

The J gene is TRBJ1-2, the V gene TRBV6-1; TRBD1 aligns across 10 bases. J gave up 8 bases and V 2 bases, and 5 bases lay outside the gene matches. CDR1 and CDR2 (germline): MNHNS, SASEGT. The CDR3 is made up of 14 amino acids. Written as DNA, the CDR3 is TGTGCCAGCAGTGAATCGGGACAGGGGTACGGCTACACCTTC. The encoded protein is CASSESGQGYGYTF.

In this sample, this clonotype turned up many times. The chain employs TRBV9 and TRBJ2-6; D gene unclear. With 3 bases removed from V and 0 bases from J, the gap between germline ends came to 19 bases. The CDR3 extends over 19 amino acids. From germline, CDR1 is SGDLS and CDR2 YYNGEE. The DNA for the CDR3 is TGTGCCAGCAGCGCGGTACCGTCGGCGCGGCACTCTGGGGCCAACGTCCTGACTTTC. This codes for CASSAVPSARHSGANVLTF.

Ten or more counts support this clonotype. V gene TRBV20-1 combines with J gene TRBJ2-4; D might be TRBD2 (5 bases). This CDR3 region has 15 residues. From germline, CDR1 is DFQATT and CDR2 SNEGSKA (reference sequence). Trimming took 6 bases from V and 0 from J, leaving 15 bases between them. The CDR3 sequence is CSAIRTGIAKNIQYF. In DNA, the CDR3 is TGCAGTGCCATCAGGACGGGGATAGCCAAAAACATTCAGTACTTC.

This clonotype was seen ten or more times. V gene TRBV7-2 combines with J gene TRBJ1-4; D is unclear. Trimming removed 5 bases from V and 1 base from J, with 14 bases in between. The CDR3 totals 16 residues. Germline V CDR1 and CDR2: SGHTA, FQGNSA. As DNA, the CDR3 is TGTGCCAGCAGCCCCCGGAACTGGGGAACTAATGAAAAACTGTTTTTT. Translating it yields CASSPRNWGTNEKLFF.

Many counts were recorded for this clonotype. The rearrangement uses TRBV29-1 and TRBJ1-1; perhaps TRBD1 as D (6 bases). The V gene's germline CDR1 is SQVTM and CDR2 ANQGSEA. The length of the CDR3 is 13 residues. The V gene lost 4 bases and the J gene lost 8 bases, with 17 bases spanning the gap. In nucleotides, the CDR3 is TGCAGCGTTGGTAGGAGACAGGACCCAGAAGCTTTCTTT. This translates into CSVGRRQDPEAFF.

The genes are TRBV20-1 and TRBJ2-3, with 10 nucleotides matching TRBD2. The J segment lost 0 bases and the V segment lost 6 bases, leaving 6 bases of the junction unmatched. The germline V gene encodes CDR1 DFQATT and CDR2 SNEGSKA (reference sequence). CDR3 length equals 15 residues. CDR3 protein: CSAAGGSYSTDTQYF. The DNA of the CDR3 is TGCAGTGCAGCGGGAGGGTCCTATAGCACAGATACGCAGTATTTT.

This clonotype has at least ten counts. In DNA form, the CDR3 reads TGTGCCAGCAGTCACGGCTGGGCATTAAATGAAAAACTGTTTTTT. It is translated as CASSHGWALNEKLFF. The chain has TRBV6-6 and TRBJ1-4, with D unclear. The V and J ends lost 5 bases and 5 bases respectively, with 15 bases between them. Per germline, CDR1 MNHNY and CDR2 SVGAGI (reference sequence). The CDR3 extends over 15 amino acids.

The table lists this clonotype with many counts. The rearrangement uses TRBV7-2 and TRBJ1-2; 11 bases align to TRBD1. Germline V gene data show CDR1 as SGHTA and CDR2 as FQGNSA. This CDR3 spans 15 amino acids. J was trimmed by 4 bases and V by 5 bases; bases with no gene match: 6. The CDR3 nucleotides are TGTGCCAGCAGCGTTGGGGGACAGGGGGTCTATGGCTACACCTTC. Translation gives CASSVGGQGVYGYTF.

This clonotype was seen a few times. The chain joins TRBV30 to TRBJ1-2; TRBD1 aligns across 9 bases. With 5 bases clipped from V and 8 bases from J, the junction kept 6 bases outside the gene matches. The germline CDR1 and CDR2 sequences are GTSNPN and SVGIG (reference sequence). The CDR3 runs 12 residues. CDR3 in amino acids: CAWSGTGPGYTF. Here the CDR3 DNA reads TGTGCCTGGTCCGGGACAGGGCCCGGCTACACCTTC. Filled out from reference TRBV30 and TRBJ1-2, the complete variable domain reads SQTIHQWPATLVQPVGSPLSLECTVEGTSNPNLYWYRQAAGRGLQLLFYSVGIGQISSEVPQNLSASRPQDRQFILSSKKLLLSDSGFYLCAWSGTGPGYTFGSGTRLTVV.

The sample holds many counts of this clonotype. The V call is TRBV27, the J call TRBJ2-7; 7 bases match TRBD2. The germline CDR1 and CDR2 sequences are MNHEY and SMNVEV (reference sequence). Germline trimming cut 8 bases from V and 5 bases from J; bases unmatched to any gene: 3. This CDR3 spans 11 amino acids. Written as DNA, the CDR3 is TGTGCCAGCGGGAGGGGCCACGAGCAGTACTTC. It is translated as CASGRGHEQYF.

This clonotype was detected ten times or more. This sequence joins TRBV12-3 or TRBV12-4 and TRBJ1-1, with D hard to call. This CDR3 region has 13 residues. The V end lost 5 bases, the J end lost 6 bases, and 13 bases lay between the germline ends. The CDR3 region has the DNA TGTGCCAGCAGTCAGGACCAGAGGGCTGAAGCTTTCTTT. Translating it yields CASSQDQRAEAFF.

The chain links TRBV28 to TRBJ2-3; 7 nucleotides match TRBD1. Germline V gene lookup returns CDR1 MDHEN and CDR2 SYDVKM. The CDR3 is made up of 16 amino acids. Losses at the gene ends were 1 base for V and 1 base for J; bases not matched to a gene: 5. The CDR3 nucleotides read TGTGCCAGCAGTTTATTTAGGGGGCGCCGCACAGATACGCAGTATTTT. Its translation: CASSLFRGRRTDTQYF. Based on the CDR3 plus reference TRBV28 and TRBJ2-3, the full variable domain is DVKVTQSSRYLVKRTGEKVFLECVQDMDHENMFWYRQDPGLGLRLIYFSYDVKMKEKGDIPEGYSVSREKKERFSLILESASTNQTSMYLCASSLFRGRRTDTQYFGPGTRLTVL.

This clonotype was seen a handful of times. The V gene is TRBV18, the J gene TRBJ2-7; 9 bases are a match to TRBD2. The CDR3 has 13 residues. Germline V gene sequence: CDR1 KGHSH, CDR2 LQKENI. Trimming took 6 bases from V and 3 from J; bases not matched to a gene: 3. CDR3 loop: CASSWTSDYEQYF. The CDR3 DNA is TGTGCCAGCTCCTGGACTAGCGACTACGAGCAGTACTTC.